The 27 T cell receptor beta chains in this list originate from one sample, sequenced in a study of cytomegalovirus exposure and HLA in healthy donors. Libraries were prepared by immunoSEQ multiplex PCR; TCRdb keeps only in-frame clonotypes and omits some of them. The sample lists about 160,000 clones; about 96% were seen once. Sequences were obtained from PBMCs. The source of these receptors is a woman aged 18-30 years in good health and CMV-seronegative.

With regard to this clone: This sample includes further DNA sequences coding for the same CDR3. This chain links TRBV5-6 with TRBJ2-2; weak D call: TRBD2 (6 bases). The germline V and J ends were trimmed by 4 bases and 1 base, with 8 bases remaining between them. CDR1 and CDR2 from the germline V gene are SGHDT and YYEEEE. This CDR3 is 14 amino acids long. CDR3 in DNA: TGTGCCAGCAGCCGGGACTTGAACACCGGGGAGCTGTTTTTT. This sequence encodes CASSRDLNTGELFF.

The chain combines TRBV5-1 with TRBJ1-4; 10 bases line up with TRBD1. The CDR3 totals 15 residues. V dropped 3 bases and J dropped 5; count of bases not matched to a gene: 4. Germline V gives CDR1 SGHRS, CDR2 YFSETQ. The CDR3 nucleotides are TGCGCCAGCAGCTCGGGACAGGGGAGGAATGAAAAACTGTTTTTT. The encoded protein is CASSSGQGRNEKLFF.

The chain links TRBV19 to TRBJ2-5; 9 bases map to TRBD1. This CDR3 is built from 18 residues. V gave up 2 bases and J gave up 2 bases; unmatched junction bases: 12. In germline, CDR1 is LNHDA, CDR2 SQIVND (reference sequence). CDR3 protein: CASSIWFRDRGNQETQYF. The CDR3 nucleotides are TGTGCCAGTAGTATATGGTTCCGCGACAGGGGGAATCAAGAGACCCAGTACTTC.

The V call is TRBV7-8, the J call TRBJ2-5, with 7 bases aligning to TRBD1. Per germline, CDR1 SGHVS and CDR2 FQNEAQ. The CDR3 has 15 amino acids. V trimming: 4 bases; J trimming: 2 bases; junction bases outside the gene matches: 7. The CDR3 loop is CASSSQTGIQETQYF. CDR3 bases: TGTGCCAGCAGCTCCCAGACAGGGATTCAAGAGACCCAGTACTTC.

This chain joins TRBV19 and TRBJ1-5; D ambiguous. The CDR3 consists of 13 residues. The germline V and J ends were trimmed by 0 bases and 7 bases, with 7 bases remaining between them. Per germline, CDR1 LNHDA and CDR2 SQIVND (reference sequence). This CDR3 is CASSIDRTQPQHF. The DNA for the CDR3 is TGTGCCAGTAGTATAGATCGCACACAGCCCCAGCATTTT. Full variable domain (outside the CDR3, taken from reference TRBV19 and TRBJ1-5): DGGITQSPKYLFRKEGQNVTLSCEQNLNHDAMYWYRQDPGQGLRLIYYSQIVNDFQKGDIAEGYSVSREKKESFPLTVTSAQKNPTAFYLCASSIDRTQPQHFGDGTRLSIL.

The chain joins TRBV7-9 to TRBJ1-2, with 10 positions matching TRBD1. The CDR3 consists of 14 residues. Germline loops: CDR1 SEHNR, CDR2 FQNEAQ (reference sequence). The trim removed 3 bases at V and 5 bases at J, leaving 3 bases unmatched. The CDR3 bases are TGTGCCAGCAGCTTGAGGACAGGGGGATATGGCTACACCTTC. It yields the protein CASSLRTGGYGYTF. Drawing the rest from reference TRBV7-9 and TRBJ1-2, the complete variable domain is DTGVSQNPRHKITKRGQNVTFRCDPISEHNRLYWYRQTLGQGPEFLTYFQNEAQLEKSRLLSDRFSAERPKGSFSTLEIQRTEQGDSAMYLCASSLRTGGYGYTFGSGTRLTVV.

V usage is TRBV7-2 and J usage is TRBJ2-7; 10 bases match TRBD2. In germline, CDR1 is SGHTA, CDR2 FQGNSA. This CDR3 region has 14 residues. The junction had 7 bases not matched to a gene; V was cut back by 4 bases and J by 7 bases. CDR3: CASSSAGGLREQYF. In DNA, the CDR3 is TGTGCCAGCAGCTCAGCGGGGGGGCTTCGAGAGCAGTACTTC.

The chain combines TRBV21-1 with TRBJ1-2; whether TRBD1, the table's D call, matches the DNA was not checked. TRBV21-1 is labeled a pseudogene. The CDR3 extends over 13 amino acids. Here the CDR3 DNA reads TGTGCCCGTGGACAGGGCCATAACTATGGCTACACCTTC. Protein product: CARGQGHNYGYTF.

The rearrangement uses TRBV15 and TRBJ2-2; 8 bases agree with TRBD1. With 6 bases clipped from V and 2 bases from J, the junction kept 8 bases outside the gene matches. This CDR3 contains 16 residues. Germline loops: CDR1 LNHNV, CDR2 YYDKDF (reference sequence). CDR3 loop: CATRRSGQGNTGELFF. The CDR3, as DNA: TGTGCCACCAGAAGAAGTGGACAGGGTAACACCGGGGAGCTGTTTTTT.

The chain carries TRBV27 and TRBJ2-7; possible D gene TRBD1, 6 bases. Germline values: CDR1 MNHEY, CDR2 SMNVEV (reference sequence). The CDR3 sequence is 14 residues long. The V gene lost 5 bases and the J gene lost 4 bases, with 15 bases spanning the gap. This CDR3 reads CASSPLTGQYEQYF. CDR3 DNA: TGTGCCAGCAGTCCGCTAACCGGACAGTACGAGCAGTACTTC.

The chain couples TRBV6-5 to TRBJ2-3, with 7 bases aligning to TRBD2. The CDR3 runs to 15 residues. Germline loops: CDR1 MNHEY, CDR2 SVGAGI. V trimming: 4 bases; J trimming: 1 base; junction bases outside the gene matches: 5. CDR3 bases: TGTGCCAGCAGTTTATCGGGGGGACGCACAGATACGCAGTATTTT. Its protein is CASSLSGGRTDTQYF.

The chain links TRBV7-9 to TRBJ2-3, with 8 bases fitting TRBD1. Germline assignment: CDR1 SEHNR and CDR2 FQNEAQ (reference sequence). J lost 6 bases, V lost 5 bases, and 4 bases had no gene match. The CDR3 totals 13 residues. CDR3: CASSKTGGDTQYF. CDR3 bases: TGTGCCAGCAGCAAAACAGGGGGGGATACGCAGTATTTT.

This chain joins TRBV19 and TRBJ1-2, with 7 positions matching TRBD1. Unmatched junction bases numbered 8, after V lost 4 bases and J lost 3 bases. The CDR3 contains 15 residues. CDR1 and CDR2 from the germline V gene are LNHDA and SQIVND (reference sequence). In DNA, the CDR3 is TGTGCCAGTAGTAACCCCAGGGGGTCTGACTATGGCTACACCTTC. Residues: CASSNPRGSDYGYTF.

The gene calls are TRBV5-1 and TRBJ1-1, with a tentative D call TRBD1 (5 bases). V was cut by 1 base and J by 1 base, with 11 bases left in between. Germline V gene lookup returns CDR1 SGHRS and CDR2 YFSETQ. The CDR3 contains 15 residues. The CDR3 coding sequence is TGCGCCAGCAGCTTGTCCCTAGGGGCGAACACTGAAGCTTTCTTT. It specifies CASSLSLGANTEAFF.

The chain employs TRBV5-1 and TRBJ2-5; D might be TRBD1 (5 bases). Trimming removed 2 bases at V and 7 bases at J, with 9 bases between. This CDR3 region has 12 residues. The germline V gene has CDR1 SGHRS and CDR2 YFSETQ. For the CDR3, the DNA is TGCGCCAGCAGCTTAGATCAGGGGACCCAGTACTTC. Its protein product is CASSLDQGTQYF.

The V call is TRBV4-2, the J call TRBJ2-3; 14 bases align to TRBD2. Trimming cost V 0 bases and J 8 bases; bases outside gene matches: 10. CDR3 size: 18 residues. Germline V gene sequence: CDR1 LGHNA, CDR2 YNFKEQ. CDR3 nucleotide sequence: TGTGCCAGCAGCCAAGATCGGACTAGCGGGGGGCGATCGGGTACGCAGTATTTT. Amino acid sequence: CASSQDRTSGGRSGTQYF.

With respect to this clone: This same CDR3 is encoded by further DNA sequences in the sample. This rearrangement joins TRBV18 to TRBJ1-4, with a tentative D call TRBD1 (5 bases). Trimming left V 1 base short and J 5 bases short, with 5 bases between. CDR3 length equals 13 residues. CDR1 and CDR2 from the germline V gene are KGHSH and LQKENI. CDR3 protein: CASSPQGNEKLFF. CDR3 nucleotide sequence: TGTGCCAGCTCACCACAGGGGAATGAAAAACTGTTTTTT.

The gene calls are TRBV30 and TRBJ1-5; TRBD1 agrees at 8 bases. After removal of 5 bases from V and 0 bases from J, the junction contained 3 bases not matched to a gene. Per the germline V gene, CDR1 is GTSNPN and CDR2 is SVGIG (reference sequence). The CDR3 has 14 amino acids. In nucleotides, the CDR3 is TGTGCCTGGGCAGGGGGCCTTAGCAATCAGCCCCAGCATTTT. Its translation is CAWAGGLSNQPQHF.

This clone was seen once. The chain has TRBV7-2 and TRBJ1-5, with D possibly being TRBD1 (6 bases). The germline V and J ends were trimmed by 3 bases and 1 base, with 10 bases remaining between them. Germline V gives CDR1 SGHTA, CDR2 FQGNSA. The CDR3 runs to 15 residues. The CDR3 loop is CASSLWQGSNQPQHF. In DNA form, the CDR3 reads TGTGCCAGCAGCTTGTGGCAGGGGAGCAATCAGCCCCAGCATTTT.

Note on this clone: Distinct nucleotide sequences in the sample also encode this CDR3. CDR3 bases: TGTGCCAGCAGCTTGGAGCGGAGCTCCTACAATGAGCAGTTCTTC. Translated, it gives CASSLERSSYNEQFF. This sequence joins TRBV5-4 and TRBJ2-1, with D possibly being TRBD2 (5 bases). The length of the CDR3 is 15 residues. Trimming removed 0 bases from V and 0 bases from J, with 7 bases in between. Germline V CDR1 and CDR2: SGHNT, YYREEE (reference sequence).

V and J are TRBV5-6 and TRBJ1-1; D call uncertain. This CDR3 comprises 17 residues. Germline V CDR1 and CDR2: SGHDT, YYEEEE. V lost 4 bases, J lost 6 bases, and 25 bases lay in between. The CDR3 sequence: CASSLPGRGIDIAEAFF. The DNA of the CDR3 is TGTGCCAGCAGCCTGCCTGGGCGGGGAATCGATATAGCTGAAGCTTTCTTT.

The chain joins TRBV9 to TRBJ1-5, with TRBD1 as a possible D gene (6 bases). Germline V gene lookup returns CDR1 SGDLS and CDR2 YYNGEE. Trimming cost V 3 bases and J 4 bases, with 14 bases left between them. The CDR3 loop spans 15 amino acids. Here the CDR3 DNA reads TGTGCCAGCAGCGCCTCCGGGACAAATAATCAGCCCCAGCATTTT. This codes for CASSASGTNNQPQHF.

A single count supports this clone. V is TRBV6-5 and J is TRBJ2-3; TRBD2 aligns across 11 bases. The trim removed 3 bases at V and 4 bases at J, leaving 6 bases unmatched. Germline CDR1 reads MNHEY; CDR2 reads SVGAGI. This CDR3 is 16 amino acids long. The CDR3 spells CASSYSSGGRSDTQYF. The CDR3 DNA is TGTGCCAGCAGTTATTCTAGCGGGGGGCGTTCAGATACGCAGTATTTT.

The gene calls are TRBV5-6 and TRBJ2-7; D is uncertain. This CDR3 has 13 residues. Between the trimmed V and J ends, which lost 1 base and 2 bases, there was a span of 7 bases. CDR1 and CDR2 from the germline V gene are SGHDT and YYEEEE. CDR3 residues: CASSLIRTYEQYF. CDR3 DNA sequence: TGTGCCAGCAGCTTGATCAGAACCTACGAGCAGTACTTC. Complete variable domain (other parts from reference TRBV5-6 and TRBJ2-7): DAGVTQSPTHLIKTRGQQVTLRCSPKSGHDTVSWYQQALGQGPQFIFQYYEEEERQRGNFPDRFSGHQFPNYSSELNVNALLLGDSALYLCASSLIRTYEQYFGPGTRLTVT.

V is TRBV29-1 and J is TRBJ2-5, with D possibly matching TRBD1 (6 bases). The CDR3 consists of 15 residues. V was shortened by 1 base and J by 4 bases, with 16 bases between the two germline ends. Germline loops: CDR1 SQVTM, CDR2 ANQGSEA. CDR3 sequence: CSVEAHPDSRETQYF. CDR3 nucleotide sequence: TGCAGCGTTGAAGCCCACCCGGACAGCCGAGAGACCCAGTACTTC.

The gene calls are TRBV7-8 and TRBJ2-7; weak D call: TRBD1 (5 bases). The length of the CDR3 is 14 residues. Trimming removed 4 bases from V and 5 bases from J, with 15 bases in between. CDR1 and CDR2 from the germline V gene are SGHVS and FQNEAQ. The CDR3 is CASSSDRIRDEQYF. The DNA for the CDR3 is TGTGCCAGCAGCTCGGACCGCATCAGGGACGAGCAGTACTTC. Drawing the rest from reference TRBV7-8 and TRBJ2-7, the complete variable domain is GAGVSQSPRYKVAKRGQDVALRCDPISGHVSLFWYQQALGQGPEFLTYFQNEAQLDKSGLPSDRFFAERPEGSVSTLKIQRTQQEDSAVYLCASSSDRIRDEQYFGPGTRLTVT.

V and J are TRBV19 and TRBJ2-7; maybe TRBD1 (6 bases). Trimming left V 6 bases short and J 4 bases short, with 13 bases between. The CDR3 extends over 13 amino acids. From germline, CDR1 is LNHDA and CDR2 SQIVND (reference sequence). The CDR3 bases are TGTGCCAGTAGCGGACAGCCTTGGTACGAGCAGTACTTC. Its translation is CASSGQPWYEQYF.